A single sample gave rise to the 32 T cell receptor beta chains below, sequenced in a study of blood T cell repertoires in COVID-19. Method: immunoSEQ multiplex PCR; TCRdb's copy keeps in-frame clones and lacks some. This table has about 190,000 clones, 70% to 90% appearing once. The sequencing input was peripheral blood. The receptors were gathered from an elderly woman with acute or convalescent COVID-19.

CDR3 loop: CASSPTPPLAGWNTEAFF. The CDR3 nucleotides are TGTGCCAGCAGCCCCACACCCCCTCTTGCGGGATGGAACACTGAAGCTTTCTTT. V and J are TRBV7-8 and TRBJ1-1; D is ambiguous. The CDR3 totals 18 residues. Germline CDR1 SGHVS, CDR2 FQNEAQ. V lost 5 bases and J lost 1, with 23 bases in between.

This clone was recorded a few times. This chain joins TRBV6-6 and TRBJ1-2, with 8 bases aligning to TRBD1. The trim removed 0 bases at V and 7 bases at J, leaving 7 bases unmatched. The CDR3 is 15 residues long. The germline gives CDR1 MNHNY, CDR2 SVGAGI (reference sequence). Here the CDR3 reads CASSYSGQGASGYTF. The CDR3 DNA is TGTGCCAGCAGTTACTCTGGGCAGGGGGCCTCTGGCTACACCTTC.

The chain uses TRBV7-8 and TRBJ2-3; 13 bases are shared with TRBD2. The CDR3 spans 18 residues. V lost 4 bases, J lost 0 bases, and 7 bases stayed unmatched. CDR1 and CDR2 (germline): SGHVS, FQNEAQ. CDR3 amino acids: CASSSGLAGAPSTDTQYF. CDR3 DNA: TGTGCCAGCAGCTCAGGACTAGCGGGAGCCCCTAGCACAGATACGCAGTATTTT.

V gene TRBV25-1 combines with J gene TRBJ2-1, with D unclear. Germline-derived CDR1 and CDR2 are MGHDK and SYGVNS. The V gene lost 7 bases and the J gene lost 0 bases, with 7 bases spanning the gap. CDR3 size: 13 residues. The CDR3 here is CASTQDSYNEQFF. CDR3 DNA: TGTGCCAGCACCCAGGACTCCTACAATGAGCAGTTCTTC.

A single count supports this clone. DNA for the CDR3: TGTGCCAGCAGCCTGACGGGAGGAGAGACCCAGTACTTC. Its translation: CASSLTGGETQYF. This sequence joins TRBV7-9 and TRBJ2-5; TRBD2 aligns across 7 bases. V shed 5 bases, J shed 4 bases, and the junction held 4 bases outside the gene matches. The germline V gene has CDR1 SEHNR and CDR2 FQNEAQ (reference sequence). The CDR3 totals 13 residues.

The rearrangement uses TRBV24-1 and TRBJ2-1; TRBD2 aligns across 12 bases. In germline, CDR1 is KGHDR, CDR2 SFDVKD. The length of the CDR3 is 16 residues. V was clipped by 4 bases and J by 4 bases; unmatched bases: 4. In nucleotides, the CDR3 is TGTGCCACCAGTGAGCCTACTAGCGGGGGGTACAATGAGCAGTTCTTC. Protein sequence: CATSEPTSGGYNEQFF.

The V gene is TRBV29-1, the J gene TRBJ1-2; the match to TRBD1 covers 8 bases. V shed 4 bases and J 2 bases; nucleotides not matched to a gene: 6. Germline-derived CDR1 and CDR2 are SQVTM and ANQGSEA. CDR3 length: 14 residues. The CDR3 loop is CSVVGQGGNYGYTF. CDR3 nucleotide sequence: TGCAGCGTTGTAGGACAGGGCGGAAACTATGGCTACACCTTC. The whole variable domain, remainder taken from reference TRBV29-1 and TRBJ1-2, is SAVISQKPSRDICQRGTSLTIQCQVDSQVTMMFWYRQQPGQSLTLIATANQGSEATYESGFVIDKFPISRPNLTFSTLTVSNMSPEDSSIYLCSVVGQGGNYGYTFGSGTRLTVV.

The CDR3 loop reads CASRVTGDTQYF. CDR3 coding DNA: TGTGCCAGCAGGGTCACGGGAGATACGCAGTATTTT. J is TRBJ2-3 and V is TRBV28; D ambiguous. Germline V gene sequence: CDR1 MDHEN, CDR2 SYDVKM. The V end lost 6 bases, the J end lost 5 bases, and 9 bases lay between the germline ends. The CDR3 totals 12 residues. The full variable domain, completed using reference TRBV28 and TRBJ2-3, is DVKVTQSSRYLVKRTGEKVFLECVQDMDHENMFWYRQDPGLGLRLIYFSYDVKMKEKGDIPEGYSVSREKKERFSLILESASTNQTSMYLCASRVTGDTQYFGPGTRLTVL.

CDR3 DNA: TGTGCCAGCTCACCATACGGGGACTACGAGCAGTACTTC. Translation: CASSPYGDYEQYF. V usage is TRBV18 and J usage is TRBJ2-7; a possible D gene is TRBD2 (5 bases). CDR1 and CDR2 from the germline V gene are KGHSH and LQKENI. This CDR3 spans 13 amino acids. Between the trimmed V and J ends, which lost 2 bases and 3 bases, there was a span of 8 bases.

CDR3 in DNA: TGCGCCAGCAGCTCAAAGAACGACAGAACCTACGAGCAGTACTTC. It specifies CASSSKNDRTYEQYF. The gene calls are TRBV5-1 and TRBJ2-7; the D gene is possibly TRBD1 (5 bases). V was cut by 3 bases and J by 2 bases, with 15 bases left in between. The CDR3 totals 15 residues. The germline V gene encodes CDR1 SGHRS and CDR2 YFSETQ.

The chain recombines TRBV9 with TRBJ2-2, with TRBD2 identical over 7 bases. Trimming at V came to 0 bases and at J to 4 bases, leaving 9 bases not matched to a gene. Germline V gene lookup returns CDR1 SGDLS and CDR2 YYNGEE. The CDR3 covers 17 residues. Here the CDR3 reads CASSVVGGSWSTGELFF. CDR3 nucleotide sequence: TGTGCCAGCAGCGTAGTGGGCGGGAGTTGGTCCACCGGGGAGCTGTTTTTT.

The V call is TRBV5-4, the J call TRBJ2-3, with 7 bases identical to TRBD2. The V gene's germline CDR1 is SGHNT and CDR2 YYREEE (reference sequence). There are 16 residues in the CDR3. V dropped 0 bases and J dropped 0; count of bases not matched to a gene: 4. The DNA for the CDR3 is TGTGCCAGCAGCTTGGACCTAGCGGCTAGCACAGATACGCAGTATTTT. Its protein product is CASSLDLAASTDTQYF.

This sequence joins TRBV10-1 and TRBJ2-2; possible D gene TRBD2, 5 bases. CDR3 length equals 16 residues. The V end lost 5 bases, the J end lost 2 bases, and 15 bases lay between the germline ends. Per germline, CDR1 WNHNN and CDR2 SYGVQD (reference sequence). The CDR3 region is CASSPSAAINTGELFF. The CDR3 DNA is TGCGCCAGCAGTCCCTCAGCGGCAATTAACACCGGGGAGCTGTTTTTT.

This clone was found a few times. J is TRBJ1-2 and V is TRBV20-1, with 7 bases fitting TRBD1. J was trimmed by 8 bases and V by 3 bases; bases with no gene match: 9. Germline CDR1 is DFQATT and CDR2 is SNEGSKA (reference sequence). This CDR3 spans 13 amino acids. As DNA, the CDR3 is TGCAGTGCTAGTCCCGACAGGGAGAGGGGCTACACCTTC. Its protein product is CSASPDRERGYTF.

The chain is built from TRBV27 and TRBJ1-5; D is unresolved. CDR1 and CDR2 (germline): MNHEY, SMNVEV (reference sequence). The CDR3 spans 13 residues. Trimming shortened V by 3 bases and J by 7 bases, and 10 bases separated the two germline ends. CDR3 residues: CASSFLGGQPQHF. The CDR3 bases are TGTGCCAGCAGTTTCTTGGGAGGACAGCCCCAGCATTTT.

V usage is TRBV10-1 and J usage is TRBJ2-3, with D possibly being TRBD1 (5 bases). V was cut by 5 bases and J by 4 bases, with 16 bases left in between. The CDR3 length is 15 residues. The V gene's germline CDR1 is WNHNN and CDR2 SYGVQD (reference sequence). The CDR3 sequence: CASSRTYNGADTQYF. DNA for the CDR3: TGCGCCAGCAGTCGGACATACAATGGGGCAGATACGCAGTATTTT.

The chain combines TRBV29-1 with TRBJ2-3; 7 positions match TRBD2. Per germline, CDR1 SQVTM and CDR2 ANQGSEA. The CDR3 runs to 14 residues. J gave up 5 bases and V 6 bases, and 11 bases lay outside the gene matches. CDR3 sequence reads: CSVVEGGTRDTQYF. For the CDR3, the DNA is TGCAGCGTGGTAGAGGGAGGGACCCGAGATACGCAGTATTTT.

This chain uses TRBV19 with TRBJ2-1, with 11 bases identical to TRBD2. Germline V lookup: CDR1 LNHDA, CDR2 SQIVND (reference sequence). The V gene end was trimmed by 7 bases and the J gene end by 8 bases; junction bases not matched to a gene: 13. This CDR3 comprises 16 residues. This chain's CDR3 is CASTNQLAGASYEQFF. The CDR3 region has the DNA TGTGCCAGTACCAATCAACTAGCGGGAGCAAGCTATGAGCAGTTCTTC.

The genes are TRBV7-2 and TRBJ2-1; 15 nucleotides match TRBD2. The CDR3 has 15 amino acids. J gave up 7 bases and V 5 bases, and 3 bases lay outside the gene matches. Per the germline V gene, CDR1 is SGHTA and CDR2 is FQGNSA. CDR3 DNA sequence: TGTGCCAGCAGCGCAGGACTAGCGGGAGGGAATGAGCAGTTCTTC. This translates into CASSAGLAGGNEQFF.

The chain combines TRBV6-2 or TRBV6-3 with TRBJ2-5; maybe TRBD1 (5 bases). The CDR3 totals 14 residues. Trimming took 2 bases from V and 2 from J, leaving 9 bases between them. The germline CDR1 and CDR2 sequences are MNHEY and SVGEGT. Written as DNA, the CDR3 is TGTGCCAGCAGTTACCCAGGGCAGCAAGAGACCCAGTACTTC. It specifies CASSYPGQQETQYF.

This chain uses TRBV4-3 with TRBJ1-4; D remains unclear. V lost 1 base and J lost 0, with 9 bases in between. The germline CDR1 and CDR2 sequences are LGHNA and YSLEER. This CDR3 is 16 amino acids long. CDR3 in amino acids: CASSQGAGATNEKLFF. Written as DNA, the CDR3 is TGCGCCAGCAGCCAAGGCGCGGGTGCAACTAATGAAAAACTGTTTTTT.

This clone was counted once. V usage is TRBV5-3 and J usage is TRBJ1-5; possibly TRBD1 for D (6 bases). TRBV5-3 is given ORF status, its function remaining uncertain. Trimming left V 0 bases short and J 2 bases short, with 18 bases between. This CDR3 region has 18 residues. CDR3 residues: CARSLVFTTDRRNQPQHF. CDR3 coding DNA: TGTGCCAGAAGCTTGGTATTTACAACGGACAGACGCAATCAGCCCCAGCATTTT.

The V and J genes are TRBV5-6 and TRBJ2-2; TRBD2 matches 7 bases. The CDR3 loop spans 17 amino acids. CDR1 is SGHDT, CDR2 YYEEEE, per germline. The V segment lost 3 bases and the J segment 2 bases; nucleotides outside the gene matches: 10. CDR3 nucleotide sequence: TGTGCCAGCAGCTCGAGAGGGAGGGCCGTAAACACCGGGGAGCTGTTTTTT. This translates into CASSSRGRAVNTGELFF. The full variable domain, its missing parts supplied by reference TRBV5-6 and TRBJ2-2, is DAGVTQSPTHLIKTRGQQVTLRCSPKSGHDTVSWYQQALGQGPQFIFQYYEEEERQRGNFPDRFSGHQFPNYSSELNVNALLLGDSALYLCASSSRGRAVNTGELFFGEGSRLTVL.

The chain uses TRBV19 and TRBJ1-6; D not resolved. The CDR3 has 14 residues. The V and J ends lost 6 bases and 0 bases respectively, with 6 bases between them. Germline CDR1 reads LNHDA; CDR2 reads SQIVND (reference sequence). CDR3 bases: TGTGCCAGTAGACCGAGCTCCTATAATTCACCCCTCCACTTT. Encoded protein: CASRPSSYNSPLHF. The whole variable domain, remainder taken from reference TRBV19 and TRBJ1-6, is DGGITQSPKYLFRKEGQNVTLSCEQNLNHDAMYWYRQDPGQGLRLIYYSQIVNDFQKGDIAEGYSVSREKKESFPLTVTSAQKNPTAFYLCASRPSSYNSPLHFGNGTRLTVT.

This clone has a single count. This chain uses TRBV7-2 with TRBJ2-7; 14 bases align to TRBD2. Germline assignment: CDR1 SGHTA and CDR2 FQGNSA. V lost 3 bases to trimming and J lost 6 bases; unmatched junction nucleotides: 10. The CDR3 spans 17 residues. CDR3 amino acids: CASSFVPGLAGVSEQYF. The CDR3 nucleotides read TGTGCCAGCAGCTTTGTTCCGGGACTAGCGGGAGTTAGCGAGCAGTACTTC. The whole variable domain, filled in from reference TRBV7-2 and TRBJ2-7, reads GAGVSQSPSNKVTEKGKDVELRCDPISGHTALYWYRQSLGQGLEFLIYFQGNSAPDKSGLPSDRFSAERTGGSVSTLTIQRTQQEDSAVYLCASSFVPGLAGVSEQYFGPGTRLTVT.

This sequence joins TRBV14 and TRBJ1-1; TRBD1 matches at 9 bases. The CDR3 has 16 amino acids. Trimming removed 3 bases from V and 4 bases from J; junction bases left unmatched: 9. Germline V CDR1 and CDR2: SGHDN, FVKESK. The CDR3 protein is CASSHRPGQGFTEAFF. The CDR3 DNA sequence: TGTGCCAGCAGCCATAGACCGGGACAGGGATTCACTGAAGCTTTCTTT.

This clone came up once. The chain has TRBV9 and TRBJ2-5; perhaps TRBD2 as D (5 bases). CDR1 SGDLS and CDR2 YYNGEE come from the germline V gene. V was clipped by 0 bases and J by 4 bases, with 7 bases between them. This CDR3 has 13 residues. CDR3 amino acids: CASSVVSAETQYF. The CDR3 coding sequence is TGTGCCAGCAGCGTAGTTAGCGCAGAGACCCAGTACTTC.

V usage is TRBV9 and J usage is TRBJ2-5; 14 nucleotides agree with TRBD2. Germline CDR1 and CDR2: SGDLS and YYNGEE. V shed 4 bases and J 4 bases; nucleotides not matched to a gene: 18. The CDR3 has 20 residues. In DNA form, the CDR3 reads TGTGCCAGCAGCACGGGACTAGCGGGAGTAGGACGCGGGATAGGAGAGACCCAGTACTTC. Its translation: CASSTGLAGVGRGIGETQYF.

This clone was counted between two and nine times. This chain links TRBV7-2 with TRBJ1-1, with 7 nucleotides matching TRBD1. V gave up 5 bases and J gave up 2 bases; unmatched junction bases: 5. Germline V lookup: CDR1 SGHTA, CDR2 FQGNSA. The CDR3 has 14 amino acids. CDR3 sequence: CASSQQGINTEAFF. CDR3 bases: TGTGCCAGCAGCCAACAGGGGATTAACACTGAAGCTTTCTTT.

Points on this clone: Mismatch with germline at one junction end may stem from a read error. The chain carries TRBV7-2 and TRBJ1-1; D gene ambiguous. CDR1 SGHTA and CDR2 FQGNSA come from the germline V gene. The CDR3 loop spans 12 amino acids. CDR3 nucleotide sequence: TGTGCCAGCAGCTCCGAGGTGGCAATTCCCCCTTTT. Encoded protein: CASSSEVAIPPF.

The rearrangement joins TRBV18 to TRBJ2-7; no clear D gene. V lost 2 bases, J lost 4 bases, and 9 bases lay in between. CDR1 is KGHSH and CDR2 is LQKENI in the germline V gene. The CDR3 sequence is 13 residues long. The CDR3 sequence is CASSPSPTYEQYF. The CDR3 DNA sequence: TGTGCCAGCTCACCATCACCGACTTACGAGCAGTACTTC.

V is TRBV18 and J is TRBJ1-5; D not certain. V dropped 1 base and J dropped 0 bases, with 7 bases sitting between them. This CDR3 is 15 amino acids long. Germline V gene lookup returns CDR1 KGHSH and CDR2 LQKENI. The CDR3: CASSPQQNSNQPQHF. DNA for the CDR3: TGTGCCAGCTCACCACAACAGAATAGCAATCAGCCCCAGCATTTT.